The 11 T cell receptor beta chains in this list originate from one sample, sequenced in a study of cytomegalovirus exposure and HLA in healthy donors. The PCR ran on 60 Vbeta and 13 Jbeta primers. The protocol was immunoSEQ multiplex PCR, while the TCRdb copy is restricted to in-frame clones and leaves out a portion. The table lists 100,000 to 150,000 clones, 60% to 85% of them singletons. Sequenced sample: PBMCs. These receptors were obtained from a female donor in good health and CMV-seronegative.

The chain links TRBV5-8 to TRBJ2-7; D is unresolved. Trimming took off 0 bases at V and 4 bases at J, with 5 bases between the two ends. CDR1 and CDR2 (germline): SGHTS, YDEGEE. The CDR3 spans 12 residues. CDR3 bases: TGTGCCAGCAGCTTGGGGGCGTACGAGCAGTACTTC. This codes for CASSLGAYEQYF.

In its sample, this clone was seen a few times. The chain couples TRBV14 to TRBJ2-7, with D possibly matching TRBD2 (5 bases). This CDR3 has 17 residues. The ends were cut back, 4 bases at V and 0 bases at J, with 19 bases in the middle. Germline lookup yields CDR1 SGHDN and CDR2 FVKESK. CDR3 residues: CASSPTRMGGYSYEQYF. The CDR3 DNA sequence: TGTGCCAGCAGCCCTACCAGAATGGGCGGGTACTCCTACGAGCAGTACTTC.

The chain links TRBV6-1 to TRBJ1-2; 9 positions match TRBD1. Trimming took 4 bases from V and 8 from J; bases not matched to a gene: 17. This CDR3 has 17 residues. Per the germline V gene, CDR1 is MNHNS and CDR2 is SASEGT. CDR3 sequence (DNA): TGTGCCAGCAGTGCCCGGCGGATGACAGGGGGAGTTTGGGGCTACACCTTC. Its translation is CASSARRMTGGVWGYTF.

The chain employs TRBV7-9 and TRBJ2-5, with D maybe TRBD2 (6 bases). V lost 7 bases and J lost 11, with 20 bases in between. The germline V gene encodes CDR1 SEHNR and CDR2 FQNEAQ (reference sequence). The CDR3 length is 13 residues. CDR3 sequence reads: CASTPNAGFGQYF. The CDR3 nucleotides are TGTGCCAGCACCCCGAACGCGGGGTTCGGGCAGTACTTC.

The chain is built from TRBV10-1 and TRBJ2-1; 10 bases fit TRBD2. The CDR3 is made up of 16 amino acids. V was clipped by 0 bases and J by 8 bases; unmatched bases: 7. Germline CDR1 reads WNHNN; CDR2 reads SYGVQD (reference sequence). The CDR3 is CASSESWTSGVYEQFF. The CDR3 region has the DNA TGCGCCAGCAGTGAGTCATGGACTAGCGGTGTATATGAGCAGTTCTTC.

The count of this clone is one. V usage is TRBV9 and J usage is TRBJ2-1; 9 nucleotides line up with TRBD2. The germline gives CDR1 SGDLS, CDR2 YYNGEE. The CDR3 has 15 amino acids. After removal of 1 base from V and 6 bases from J, the junction contained 5 bases not matched to a gene. As DNA, the CDR3 is TGTGCCAGCAGCGTATTCGCTAGCGGGACCAATGAGCAGTTCTTC. Translated, it gives CASSVFASGTNEQFF.

The genes are TRBV25-1 and TRBJ2-2, with 13 bases aligning to TRBD2. The CDR3 has 17 amino acids. Trimming took 4 bases from V and 5 from J; bases not matched to a gene: 7. Looked up from germline, CDR1 is MGHDK and CDR2 is SYGVNS. The CDR3 loop reads CASSGGGLAGPTGELFF. The DNA of the CDR3 is TGTGCCAGCAGTGGCGGGGGACTAGCGGGACCAACCGGGGAGCTGTTTTTT.

This clone was found once. The chain is built from TRBV11-2 and TRBJ2-7; TRBD1 aligns across 9 bases. J was trimmed by 3 bases and V by 3 bases; bases with no gene match: 3. CDR3 length: 14 residues. CDR1 and CDR2 (germline): SGHAT, FQNNGV. The CDR3 nucleotides read TGTGCCAGCAGCTTCGGGACAGGGTTCTACGAGCAGTACTTC. As protein: CASSFGTGFYEQYF.

The rearrangement uses TRBV7-3 and TRBJ1-1; D uncertain. This CDR3 is built from 14 residues. V was shortened by 2 bases and J by 2 bases, with 9 bases between the two germline ends. Germline-derived CDR1 and CDR2 are SGHTA and FQGTGA. CDR3 sequence (DNA): TGTGCCAGCAGCTTAGACGGAGCTAACACTGAAGCTTTCTTT. It is translated as CASSLDGANTEAFF.

This rearrangement joins TRBV28 to TRBJ1-6, with TRBD1 identical over 10 bases. The V segment lost 5 bases and the J segment 8 bases; nucleotides outside the gene matches: 9. Germline CDR1 reads MDHEN; CDR2 reads SYDVKM. CDR3 length: 16 residues. CDR3 protein: CASSRIDRGQDSPLHF. The CDR3 region has the DNA TGTGCCAGCAGTCGGATAGACAGGGGGCAAGATTCACCCCTCCACTTT.

CDR3 amino acids: CAWSVAGGPPGGKTQYF. CDR3 bases: TGTGCCTGGAGTGTTGCGGGAGGGCCGCCGGGGGGGAAGACCCAGTACTTC. This chain joins TRBV30 and TRBJ2-5; TRBD2 matches at 9 bases. Looked up from germline, CDR1 is GTSNPN and CDR2 is SVGIG (reference sequence). This CDR3 region has 17 residues. V gave up 0 bases and J gave up 6 bases; unmatched junction bases: 14.